A single sample is the source of the 9 T cell receptor beta chains below, sequenced in a study of OX40 agonist ivuxolimab in advanced cancers. Only in-frame clones appear in the TCRdb table, and some are missing; sequencing was by immunoSEQ multiplex PCR. Here the sample spans more than 60,000 clones, around nine tenths being singletons. Specimen: CD4+ or CD8+ T cells sorted from blood, collected in a trial of the OX40 agonist ivuxolimab. The receptors come from an adult with an advanced solid tumor such as melanoma, head and neck, liver or kidney cancer.

This clone was detected a few times. The chain carries TRBV30 and TRBJ1-6; maybe TRBD1 (5 bases). Looked up from germline, CDR1 is GTSNPN and CDR2 is SVGIG (reference sequence). The CDR3 is 12 amino acids. The ends were cut back, 3 bases at V and 13 bases at J, with 13 bases in the middle. The CDR3 nucleotides are TGTGCCTGGAGCGTATCCGGGACGCCCCTCCACTTT. It yields the protein CAWSVSGTPLHF.

This clone appeared a few times. The chain has TRBV27 and TRBJ2-7, with unresolved D. Trimming shortened V by 0 bases and J by 2 bases, and 11 bases separated the two germline ends. The germline V gene has CDR1 MNHEY and CDR2 SMNVEV (reference sequence). The CDR3 runs 15 residues. CDR3 bases: TGTGCCAGCAGTTTATCCTCGCCGGGCGCCTACGAGCAGTACTTC. Amino acids: CASSLSSPGAYEQYF.

The chain employs TRBV19 and TRBJ1-3, with D possibly being TRBD1 (6 bases). This CDR3 spans 17 amino acids. V was trimmed by 9 bases and J by 0 bases, leaving 21 bases between them. Germline CDR1 reads LNHDA; CDR2 reads SQIVND (reference sequence). The DNA for the CDR3 is TGTGCCAGCAAAAAGACAGGAAACGAATTCTCTGGAAACACCATATATTTT. Its translation is CASKKTGNEFSGNTIYF.

This chain connects TRBV7-9 to TRBJ1-1, with a weak D call TRBD1 (5 bases). The V end lost 1 base, the J end lost 4 bases, and 13 bases lay between the germline ends. Germline V gene data show CDR1 as SEHNR and CDR2 as FQNEAQ (reference sequence). This CDR3 contains 15 residues. Here the CDR3 DNA reads TGTGCCAGCAGCTTAGTACCTCGTGGGGGCACTGAAGCTTTCTTT. It codes for CASSLVPRGGTEAFF.

This clone was seen more than once but under ten times. The chain carries TRBV30 and TRBJ1-1; D uncertain. From germline, CDR1 is GTSNPN and CDR2 SVGIG (reference sequence). Trimming took off 2 bases at V and 0 bases at J, with 7 bases between the two ends. This CDR3 region has 13 residues. CDR3 DNA: TGTGCCTGGAGTCGGCAGCTGAACACTGAAGCTTTCTTT. Translating it yields CAWSRQLNTEAFF.

This rearrangement joins TRBV19 to TRBJ2-2; D unresolved. The V end was cut by 2 bases, the J end by 5 bases, with 15 bases between. This CDR3 has 16 amino acids. CDR1 and CDR2 (germline): LNHDA, SQIVND (reference sequence). CDR3 protein: CASSIINGLMTGELFF. CDR3 bases: TGTGCCAGTAGTATAATTAACGGATTGATGACCGGGGAGCTGTTTTTT. Together with reference TRBV19 and TRBJ2-2, the CDR3 gives the full variable domain: DGGITQSPKYLFRKEGQNVTLSCEQNLNHDAMYWYRQDPGQGLRLIYYSQIVNDFQKGDIAEGYSVSREKKESFPLTVTSAQKNPTAFYLCASSIINGLMTGELFFGEGSRLTVL.

The gene calls are TRBV9 and TRBJ2-1; D is perhaps TRBD2 (5 bases). Germline CDR1 SGDLS, CDR2 YYNGEE. The length of the CDR3 is 15 residues. Trimming pared 3 bases from V and 4 bases from J, leaving 14 bases between. For the CDR3, the DNA is TGTGCCAGCAGCGCGGACTCGCCCCTTTACAATGAGCAGTTCTTC. Its protein product is CASSADSPLYNEQFF.

The chain is built from TRBV10-3 and TRBJ2-7, with 7 bases identical to TRBD1. The V gene's germline CDR1 is ENHRY and CDR2 SYGVKD. The CDR3 sequence is 15 residues long. The ends lost 5 bases at V and 3 bases at J; junction bases unmatched: 10. The chain's CDR3 is CAISTFETGHYEQYF. In DNA, the CDR3 is TGTGCCATCAGTACTTTCGAGACAGGGCACTACGAGCAGTACTTC.

V and J are TRBV5-1 and TRBJ2-2, with a tentative D call TRBD2 (6 bases). The CDR3 extends over 15 amino acids. V lost 0 bases, J lost 3 bases, and 9 bases lay in between. Germline values: CDR1 SGHRS, CDR2 YFSETQ. The CDR3 region is CASSLGRGDTGELFF. CDR3 DNA: TGCGCCAGCAGCTTGGGGAGGGGTGACACCGGGGAGCTGTTTTTT.